This T cell receptor beta chain originates from a study of blood T cell repertoires in COVID-19. V lost 1 base, J lost 9 bases, and 13 bases lay in between. The CDR3 contains 14 residues. In germline, CDR1 is MNHEY, CDR2 SMNVEV (reference sequence). Method: immunoSEQ multiplex PCR; TCRdb's copy keeps in-frame clones and lacks some. The sample gives hundreds of thousands of clones, approximately 92% of which show up once; roughly 1.1% is in the top ten. V gene TRBV27 combines with J gene TRBJ2-1; D might be TRBD2 (5 bases). The receptor was isolated from a man aged 25-45 years who had recovered from COVID-19. Sequences were obtained from PBMCs or T cells enriched from blood (not recorded which). The CDR3 reads CASSLLGPEGEQFF. In nucleotides, the CDR3 is TGTGCCAGCAGTTTATTGGGCCCCGAGGGTGAGCAGTTCTTC.